This T cell receptor beta chain is from a study of shared clonotypes between healthy human individuals. Study findings and constraints: Donor clonotype sharing was expected to depend on sequencing depth. Naive subsets generally exceeded memory subsets in estimated richness.

This CDR3 is built from 15 residues. Per germline, CDR1 KGHSH and CDR2 LQKENI. V was pared by 7 bases and J by 5 bases, with 11 bases of the junction left unmatched. Points on this clone: The antigen is unknown.

The table came from immunoSEQ multiplex PCR; TCRdb's copy has only in-frame clones and leaves some out. The sample includes roughly 700,000 clones, less than 85% of them seen just once. This TCR was sampled from a woman aged 25 to 45 in good health. The sample taken for sequencing was memory CD4+ T cells sorted from blood. Noted subset: CD45RA-negative fraction. The chain combines TRBV18 with TRBJ1-1, with 9 bases identical to TRBD1. The CDR3 coding sequence is TGTGCCAGCTTCCCCAATTGGGACAGGGTAACTGAAGCTTTCTTT. Protein sequence: CASFPNWDRVTEAFF.